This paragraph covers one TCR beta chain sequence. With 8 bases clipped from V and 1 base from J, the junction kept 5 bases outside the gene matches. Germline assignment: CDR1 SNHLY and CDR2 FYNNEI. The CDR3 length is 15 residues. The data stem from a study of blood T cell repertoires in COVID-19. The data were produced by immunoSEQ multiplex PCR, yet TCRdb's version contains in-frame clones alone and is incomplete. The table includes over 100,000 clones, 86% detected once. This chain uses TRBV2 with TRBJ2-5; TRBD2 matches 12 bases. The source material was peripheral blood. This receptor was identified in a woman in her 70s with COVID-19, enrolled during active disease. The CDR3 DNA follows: TGTGCCAGCCGCGGACTAGCGGGGTTCCAAGAGACCCAGTACTTC. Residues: CASRGLAGFQETQYF. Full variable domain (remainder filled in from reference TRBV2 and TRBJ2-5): EPEVTQTPSHQVTQMGQEVILRCVPISNHLYFYWYRQILGQKVEFLVSFYNNEISEKSEIFDDQFSVERPDGSNFTLKIRSTKLEDSAMYFCASRGLAGFQETQYFGPGTRLLVL.